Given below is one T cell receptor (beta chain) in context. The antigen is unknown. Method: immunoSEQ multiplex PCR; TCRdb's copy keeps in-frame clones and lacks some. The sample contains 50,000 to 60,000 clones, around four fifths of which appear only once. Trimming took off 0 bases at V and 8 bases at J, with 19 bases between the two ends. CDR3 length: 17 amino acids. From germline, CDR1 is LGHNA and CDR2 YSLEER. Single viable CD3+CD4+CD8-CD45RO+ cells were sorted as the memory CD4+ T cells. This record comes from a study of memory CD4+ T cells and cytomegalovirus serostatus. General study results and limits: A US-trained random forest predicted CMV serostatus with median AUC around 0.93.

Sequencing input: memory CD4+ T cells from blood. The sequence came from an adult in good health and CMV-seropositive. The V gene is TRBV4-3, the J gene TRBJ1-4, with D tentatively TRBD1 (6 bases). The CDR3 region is CASSQDPGGARLEKLFF. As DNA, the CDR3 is TGCGCCAGCAGCCAAGACCCTGGGGGGGCTCGCTTGGAAAAACTGTTTTTT.